The 14 T cell receptor beta chains presented below share a single source sample, sequenced in a study of T cell responses to AZD1222 COVID-19 vaccine. Profiled with immunoSEQ multiplex PCR; TCRdb holds only in-frame clones, not every one. The table shows 140,000 or so clones, with 92% occurring only once. This specimen consisted of peripheral blood, obtained 28 days after the second AZD1222 dose. The receptors originated from an adult who received the AZD1222 COVID-19 vaccine.

This clone was recorded once. The chain uses TRBV19 and TRBJ2-3; possibly TRBD1 or TRBD2 for D (6 bases each). CDR1 is LNHDA and CDR2 is SQIVND in the germline V gene (reference sequence). This CDR3 has 14 amino acids. V dropped 9 bases and J dropped 4 bases, with 17 bases sitting between them. The CDR3 bases are TGTGCCAGCCAGGGACGAGGGGGGTCAGATACGCAGTATTTT. This codes for CASQGRGGSDTQYF.

The chain is built from TRBV6-4 and TRBJ2-7; a possible D gene is TRBD2 (5 bases). Deletions cut 0 bases from V and 9 bases from J, with 21 bases between. This CDR3 is built from 16 residues. CDR1 MRHNA and CDR2 SNTAGT come from the germline V gene. DNA for the CDR3: TGTGCCAGCAGTGACTCAGGTACTAGAGTCTACGAGCGGCAGTACTTC. This sequence encodes CASSDSGTRVYERQYF.

The genes are TRBV19 and TRBJ1-5; 7 nucleotides align to TRBD1. CDR3 length: 15 amino acids. The V gene's germline CDR1 is LNHDA and CDR2 SQIVND (reference sequence). The V gene end was trimmed by 5 bases and the J gene end by 10 bases; junction bases not matched to a gene: 14. CDR3 amino acids: CASSSRQGGSKPQHF. The CDR3 nucleotides are TGTGCCAGTAGTTCGCGACAGGGAGGATCTAAACCCCAGCATTTT.

Here the CDR3 DNA reads TGTGCCAGCAGTGGGACAGCTCTCGAGCAGTACTTC. This sequence encodes CASSGTALEQYF. The chain uses TRBV2 and TRBJ2-7; D is possibly TRBD1 (6 bases). Trimming pared 4 bases from V and 6 bases from J, leaving 10 bases between. In germline, CDR1 is SNHLY, CDR2 FYNNEI. This CDR3 spans 12 amino acids.

This sequence joins TRBV10-1 and TRBJ2-7; perhaps TRBD2 as D (6 bases). The V end was cut by 2 bases, the J end by 7 bases, with 18 bases between. This CDR3 has 15 residues. CDR1 WNHNN and CDR2 SYGVQD come from the germline V gene (reference sequence). For the CDR3, the DNA is TGCGCCAGCAGTGAGGGTCGGCGGGGATCGAATGAGCAGTACTTC. Translation: CASSEGRRGSNEQYF.

DNA of the CDR3: TGTGCCAGCAGTCGGCACAGGGATACCTACGAGCAGTACTTC. Protein sequence: CASSRHRDTYEQYF. The V gene is TRBV6-2 or TRBV6-3, the J gene TRBJ2-7; weak D call: TRBD1 (6 bases). The CDR3 length is 14 residues. Per germline, CDR1 MNHEY and CDR2 SVGEGT. Deletions cut 5 bases from V and 2 bases from J, with 13 bases between.

The chain has TRBV19 and TRBJ1-4; D is undetermined. The CDR3 has 15 residues. The germline V gene encodes CDR1 LNHDA and CDR2 SQIVND (reference sequence). V lost 6 bases to trimming and J lost 0 bases, with 11 bases between them. The CDR3 DNA reads as TGTGCCAGTAGCGATAGACAAACAACTAATGAAAAACTGTTTTTT. Its protein is CASSDRQTTNEKLFF.

The CDR3 is CAIKRQGSYEQYF. The CDR3 bases are TGTGCCATCAAGAGGCAGGGATCGTACGAGCAGTACTTC. V gene TRBV7-2 combines with J gene TRBJ2-7, with a possible D match to TRBD1 (5 bases). Looked up from germline, CDR1 is SGHTA and CDR2 is FQGNSA. The length of the CDR3 is 13 residues. Trimming pared 10 bases from V and 4 bases from J, leaving 17 bases between.

This chain connects TRBV15 to TRBJ2-6, with D possibly TRBD1 on 5 matching bases. Trimming shortened V by 0 bases and J by 4 bases, and 16 bases separated the two germline ends. CDR3 size: 18 residues. CDR1 LNHNV and CDR2 YYDKDF come from the germline V gene (reference sequence). The CDR3 DNA is TGTGCCACCAGCAGAGATATAGGGGTGTCCTCAGGGGCCAACGTCCTGACTTTC. This encodes CATSRDIGVSSGANVLTF.

CDR3 in amino acids: CASSFDALNTEAFF. In DNA, the CDR3 is TGTGCCAGCAGCTTTGACGCTTTGAACACTGAAGCTTTCTTT. The chain is built from TRBV11-2 and TRBJ1-1; D is uncertain. The V end was cut by 3 bases, the J end by 0 bases, with 8 bases between. Germline CDR1 reads SGHAT; CDR2 reads FQNNGV. This CDR3 has 14 residues.

CDR3 region: CASSFRLRATDTQYF. The CDR3 nucleotides are TGTGCCAGCAGCTTTCGTCTCCGGGCCACAGATACGCAGTATTTT. J is TRBJ2-3 and V is TRBV5-6; no clear D. The CDR3 runs 15 residues. Trimming pared 2 bases from V and 2 bases from J, leaving 12 bases between. Germline V gives CDR1 SGHDT, CDR2 YYEEEE.

The rearrangement joins TRBV13 to TRBJ2-1, with 7 bases lining up with TRBD1. The germline V gene encodes CDR1 PRHDT and CDR2 FYEKMQ (reference sequence). The CDR3 totals 14 residues. Unmatched junction bases numbered 5, after V lost 4 bases and J lost 5 bases. In DNA, the CDR3 is TGTGCCAGCAGCTCCGGGACAGAACACAATGAGCAGTTCTTC. The encoded protein is CASSSGTEHNEQFF.

This rearrangement joins TRBV4-1 to TRBJ2-7; D gene ambiguous. Trimming took off 0 bases at V and 3 bases at J, with 6 bases between the two ends. This CDR3 region has 13 residues. Germline V gene lookup returns CDR1 MGHRA and CDR2 YSYEKL. As DNA, the CDR3 is TGCGCCAGCAGCCAAGAAGGATACTACGAGCAGTACTTC. Encoded protein: CASSQEGYYEQYF.

This chain uses TRBV21-1 with TRBJ1-5; the table's D call TRBD1 went unverified against the DNA. TRBV21-1 has pseudogene status. This CDR3 has 18 amino acids. CDR3 protein: CASSKGGSGPNSNQPQHF. For the CDR3, the DNA is TGTGCCAGCAGCAAAGGAGGATCAGGGCCGAATAGCAATCAGCCCCAGCATTTT.